This T cell receptor (beta chain) was observed in a study of beta chain features in type 1 diabetes. The whole isolated RNA underwent reverse transcription, so sequencing captured expressed TCRB transcripts. Repertoires were generated with immunoSEQ multiplex PCR, while TCRdb's copy carries only in-frame clones and drops some. The sample includes about 150,000 clones, 10% of them seen just once. This clone was detected only a few times. Its antigen is as yet unknown. Study findings and constraints: People with Type 1 diabetes carried modestly yet significantly shorter TCRB CDR3s in all four CD4+ subsets.

This CDR3 contains 15 residues. V was shortened by 3 bases and J by 2 bases, with 14 bases between the two germline ends. Germline CDR1 is SGHVS and CDR2 is FQNEAQ. The chain couples TRBV7-8 to TRBJ2-7; tentatively, D is TRBD2 (7 bases). The specimen sequenced was central memory CD4+ T cells from blood. This receptor was obtained from a man aged 25 to 45 with type 1 diabetes. CDR3 loop: CASSFSGAGAYEQYF. The CDR3 DNA reads as TGTGCCAGCAGCTTTTCGGGGGCGGGAGCCTACGAGCAGTACTTC.